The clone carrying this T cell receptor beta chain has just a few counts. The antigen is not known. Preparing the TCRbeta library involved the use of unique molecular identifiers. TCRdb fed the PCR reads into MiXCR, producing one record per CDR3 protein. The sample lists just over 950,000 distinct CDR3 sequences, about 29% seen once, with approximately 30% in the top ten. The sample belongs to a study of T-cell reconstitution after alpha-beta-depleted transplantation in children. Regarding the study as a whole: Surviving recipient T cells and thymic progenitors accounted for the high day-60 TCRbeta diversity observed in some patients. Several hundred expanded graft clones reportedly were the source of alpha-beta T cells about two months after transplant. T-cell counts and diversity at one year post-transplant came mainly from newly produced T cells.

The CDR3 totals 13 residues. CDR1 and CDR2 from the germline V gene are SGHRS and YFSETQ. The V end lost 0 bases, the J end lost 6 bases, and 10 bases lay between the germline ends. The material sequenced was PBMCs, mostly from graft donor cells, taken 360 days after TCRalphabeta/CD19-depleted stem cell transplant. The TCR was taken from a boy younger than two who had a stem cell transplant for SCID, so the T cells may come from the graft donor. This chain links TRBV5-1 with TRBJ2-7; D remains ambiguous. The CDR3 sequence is CASSLEALREQYF. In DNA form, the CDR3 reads TGCGCCAGCAGCTTGGAGGCCCTTCGCGAGCAGTACTTC.